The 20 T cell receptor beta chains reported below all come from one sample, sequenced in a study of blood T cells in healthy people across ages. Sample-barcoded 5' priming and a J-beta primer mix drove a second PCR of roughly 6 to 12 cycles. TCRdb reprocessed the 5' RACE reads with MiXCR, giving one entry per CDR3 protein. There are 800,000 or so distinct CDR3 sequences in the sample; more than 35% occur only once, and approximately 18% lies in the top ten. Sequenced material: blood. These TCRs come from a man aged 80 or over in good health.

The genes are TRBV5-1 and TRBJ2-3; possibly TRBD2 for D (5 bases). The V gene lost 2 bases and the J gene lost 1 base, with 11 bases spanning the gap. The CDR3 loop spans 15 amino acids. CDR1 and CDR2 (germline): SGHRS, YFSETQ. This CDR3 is CASSLGGPRTDTQYF. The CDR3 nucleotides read TGCGCCAGCAGCTTAGGCGGGCCTCGCACAGATACGCAGTATTTT.

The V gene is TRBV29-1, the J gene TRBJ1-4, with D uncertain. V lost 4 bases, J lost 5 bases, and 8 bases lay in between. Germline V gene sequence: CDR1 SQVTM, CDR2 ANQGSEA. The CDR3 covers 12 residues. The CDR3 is CSVVDRNEKLFF. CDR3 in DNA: TGCAGCGTTGTAGACCGCAATGAAAAACTGTTTTTT.

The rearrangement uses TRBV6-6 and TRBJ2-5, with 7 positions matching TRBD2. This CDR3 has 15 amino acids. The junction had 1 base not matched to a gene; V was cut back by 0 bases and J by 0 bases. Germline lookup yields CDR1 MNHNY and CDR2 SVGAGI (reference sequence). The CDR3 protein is CASSYSRGYQETQYF. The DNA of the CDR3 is TGTGCCAGCAGTTACTCGCGGGGGTACCAAGAGACCCAGTACTTC.

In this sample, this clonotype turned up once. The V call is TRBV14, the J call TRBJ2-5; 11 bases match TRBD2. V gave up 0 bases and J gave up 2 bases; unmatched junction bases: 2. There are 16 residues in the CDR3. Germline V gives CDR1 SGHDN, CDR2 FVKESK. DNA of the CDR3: TGTGCCAGCAGCCAAGATCTAGCGGGGGGTCAAGAGACCCAGTACTTC. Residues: CASSQDLAGGQETQYF.

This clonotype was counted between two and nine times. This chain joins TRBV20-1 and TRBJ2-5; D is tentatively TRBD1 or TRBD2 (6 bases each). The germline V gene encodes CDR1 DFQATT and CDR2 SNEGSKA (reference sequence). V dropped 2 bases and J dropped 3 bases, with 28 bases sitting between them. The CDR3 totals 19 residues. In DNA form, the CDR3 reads TGCAGTGCTAGAATATCGGGGGAAGGGGGTATAGCCGGGAAAGAGACCCAGTACTTC. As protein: CSARISGEGGIAGKETQYF.

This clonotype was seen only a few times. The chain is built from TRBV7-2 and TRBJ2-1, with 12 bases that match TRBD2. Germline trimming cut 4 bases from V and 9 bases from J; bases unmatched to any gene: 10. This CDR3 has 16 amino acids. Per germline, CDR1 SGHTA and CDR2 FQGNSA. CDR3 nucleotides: TGTGCCAGCAGCTCGCTGACTAGCGGGAGTATTGTTGAGCAGTTCTTC. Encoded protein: CASSSLTSGSIVEQFF.

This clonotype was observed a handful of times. The CDR3 region has the DNA TGTGCCAGCACCAAGGGGGGGAGCCTTAGATACGAGCAGTACTTC. It encodes CASTKGGSLRYEQYF. The chain links TRBV28 to TRBJ2-7; TRBD2 is a possible D gene (7 bases). Germline V CDR1 and CDR2: MDHEN, SYDVKM. With 7 bases removed from V and 4 bases from J, the gap between germline ends came to 20 bases. The CDR3 is 15 amino acids.

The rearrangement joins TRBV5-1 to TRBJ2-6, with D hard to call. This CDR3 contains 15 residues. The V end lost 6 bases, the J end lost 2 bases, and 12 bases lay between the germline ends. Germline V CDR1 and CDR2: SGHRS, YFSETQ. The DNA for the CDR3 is TGCGCCAGCACCTACCTTGGGGCTGGGGCCAACGTCCTGACTTTC. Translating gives CASTYLGAGANVLTF.

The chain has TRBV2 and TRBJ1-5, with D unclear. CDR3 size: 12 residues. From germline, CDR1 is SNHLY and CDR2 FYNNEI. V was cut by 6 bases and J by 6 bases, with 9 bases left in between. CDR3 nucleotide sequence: TGTGCCAGCAGCAGATCAATTCAGCCCCAGCATTTT. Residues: CASSRSIQPQHF.

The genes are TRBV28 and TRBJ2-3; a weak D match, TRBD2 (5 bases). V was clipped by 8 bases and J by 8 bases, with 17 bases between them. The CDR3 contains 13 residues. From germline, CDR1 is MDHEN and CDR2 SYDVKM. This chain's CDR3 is CASRLGAAGTQYF. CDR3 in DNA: TGTGCCAGCCGTCTGGGAGCTGCTGGTACGCAGTATTTT.

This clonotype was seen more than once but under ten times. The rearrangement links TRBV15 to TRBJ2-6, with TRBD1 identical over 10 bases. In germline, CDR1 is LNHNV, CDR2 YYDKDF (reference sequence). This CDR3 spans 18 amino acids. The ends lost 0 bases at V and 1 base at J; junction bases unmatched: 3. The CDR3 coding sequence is TGTGCCACCAGCAGAGATGGACAGGGGGTATCTGGGGCCAACGTCCTGACTTTC. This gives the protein CATSRDGQGVSGANVLTF.

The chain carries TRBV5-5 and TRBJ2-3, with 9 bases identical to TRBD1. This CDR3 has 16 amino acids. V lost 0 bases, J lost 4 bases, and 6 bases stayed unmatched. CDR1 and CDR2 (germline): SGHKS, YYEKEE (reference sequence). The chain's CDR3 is CASSLDGTGSADTQYF. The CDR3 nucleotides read TGTGCCAGCAGCTTGGATGGGACAGGGAGCGCAGATACGCAGTATTTT.

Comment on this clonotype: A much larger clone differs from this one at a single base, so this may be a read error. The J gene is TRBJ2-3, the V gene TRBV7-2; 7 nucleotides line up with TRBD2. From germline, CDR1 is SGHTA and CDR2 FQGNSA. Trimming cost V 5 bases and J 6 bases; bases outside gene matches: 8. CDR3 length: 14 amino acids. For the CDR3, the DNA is TGTGCCAGCAGCGTGGGCGGGAGCTGGGATACGCAGTATTTT. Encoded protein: CASSVGGSWDTQYF.

CDR3 nucleotide sequence: TGCGCCAGCAGCCAGGCGCAGGCTCCGGGACTACCTAACTACGAGCAGTACTTC. The encoded protein is CASSQAQAPGLPNYEQYF. V gene TRBV4-1 combines with J gene TRBJ2-7; the match to TRBD2 covers 7 bases. The V gene end was trimmed by 3 bases and the J gene end by 3 bases; junction bases not matched to a gene: 17. The CDR3 is 18 residues long. Germline CDR1 is MGHRA and CDR2 is YSYEKL.

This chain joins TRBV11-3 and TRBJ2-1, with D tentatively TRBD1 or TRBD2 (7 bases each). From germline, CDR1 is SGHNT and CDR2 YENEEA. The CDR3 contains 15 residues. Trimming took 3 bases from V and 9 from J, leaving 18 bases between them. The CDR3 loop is CASSFPSGGEGEQFF. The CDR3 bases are TGTGCCAGCAGCTTCCCCTCAGGGGGGGAGGGTGAGCAGTTCTTC.

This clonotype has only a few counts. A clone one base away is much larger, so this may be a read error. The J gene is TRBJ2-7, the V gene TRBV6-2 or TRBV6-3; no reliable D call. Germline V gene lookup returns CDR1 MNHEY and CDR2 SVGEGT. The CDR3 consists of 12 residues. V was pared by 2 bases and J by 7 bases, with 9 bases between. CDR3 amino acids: CASSYRRDEQYF. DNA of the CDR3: TGTGCCAGCAGTTACAGGCGAGATGAGCAGTACTTC.

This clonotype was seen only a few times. The CDR3 coding sequence is TGTGCCAGCAGTTTACGGGGGTCTAGCGGGGACTCCTACGAGCAGTACTTC. It translates to CASSLRGSSGDSYEQYF. V is TRBV27 and J is TRBJ2-7; 9 positions agree with TRBD2. The CDR3 consists of 17 residues. J gave up 0 bases and V 2 bases, and 8 bases lay outside the gene matches. From germline, CDR1 is MNHEY and CDR2 SMNVEV (reference sequence).

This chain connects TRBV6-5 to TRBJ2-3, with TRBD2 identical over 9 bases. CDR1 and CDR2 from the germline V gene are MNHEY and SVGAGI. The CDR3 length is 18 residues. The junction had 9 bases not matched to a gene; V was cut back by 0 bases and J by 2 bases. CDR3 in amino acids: CASSYSRVPSGITDTQYF. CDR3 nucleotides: TGTGCCAGCAGTTACTCGAGGGTTCCTAGCGGGATCACAGATACGCAGTATTTT.

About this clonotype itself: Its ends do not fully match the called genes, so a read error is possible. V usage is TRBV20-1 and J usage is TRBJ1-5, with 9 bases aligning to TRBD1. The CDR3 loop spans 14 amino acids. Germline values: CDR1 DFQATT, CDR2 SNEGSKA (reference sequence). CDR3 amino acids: CSAQPTGGNRPQHF. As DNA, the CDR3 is TGCAGTGCCCAACCGACAGGGGGGAATCGGCCCCAGCATTTT.

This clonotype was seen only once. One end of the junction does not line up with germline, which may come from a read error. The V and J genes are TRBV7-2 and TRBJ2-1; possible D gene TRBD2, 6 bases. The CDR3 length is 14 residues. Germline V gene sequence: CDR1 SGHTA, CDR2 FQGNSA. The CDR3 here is CASSLQRADKEQFF. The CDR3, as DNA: TGTGCCAGCAGCTTACAGCGGGCTGACAAGGAGCAGTTCTTC.